This record looks at one T cell receptor beta chain sequence and its context. This clone was seen once. Its antigen has not been determined. One base away there is no much larger clone; base qualities are not given. The immunoSEQ Assay, a bias-controlled multiplex PCR, was used to amplify TCRbeta CDR3 regions from genomic DNA. The paper's data handling went like this. The number of nucleated cells in each sample was estimated by amplification of reference gene primers within the assay. To quantify the absolute abundance of each unique TCRbeta CDR3 rearrangement, sequence reads were collapsed and filtered. For each sample, productive Simpson clonality was calculated as the square root of Simpson's diversity index across productive rearrangements. TCRdb retrieved this table from immuneACCESS and kept in-frame rearrangements only. Not all clones are present; in checked studies, unresolved V genes account for under half, and no reason is known for the remainder. D and trimming were read from the DNA, whereas the V and J calls and clone size are those reported in that table. This sample has approximately 220,000 clones in its table, and approximately 90% of those were observed once. The ten largest clones capture less than 1.5% of the sample.

Enrolling through a virtual design, the prospective study's participants ranged in age from roughly 18 to 95 years and lived across around 25 United States geographic areas. In the prospective study, participants were assigned to cohorts based on the clinical history participants reported in a screening survey and a study questionnaire. ImmuneRACE Cohort 3 recovered participants were defined by two consecutive negative NP/OP PCR tests, healthcare professional clearance, or symptom resolution. In the prospective study, whole blood, serum and a nasopharyngeal or oropharyngeal swab were collected from each participant by mobile phlebotomists. Prospective study participants could optionally give additional blood draws and questionnaires over an approximately 2-month period. Before DNA extraction, prospective study blood samples were shipped either frozen or at room temperature. The data were taken from a study of blood T cell repertoires in COVID-19 (dated by TCRdb to 2018 to 2021). Context from the whole study: Samples from collaborators originated in the United States, Italy and Spain and spanned both the acute and convalescent phases of COVID-19. Deeply sampled blood TCRbeta repertoires from subjects exposed to, actively infected with, or recovered from COVID-19 were included in the dataset. The material from the prospective study consisted of cDNA or gDNA derived from T cells, B-cell-depleted T cells, or PBMCs. Sample metadata almost always included a de-identified subject ID, COVID-19 status, age in years and sex. Samples were obtained from the ongoing ImmuneRACE study (first 160 participants) and from some 1,300 subjects provided by 6 global collaborators. HLA class I and class II types, where available, came from metadata supplied by the sample provider rather than from assay-based typing. The repertoires were made available in a free public database intended to serve as a resource for research on the immune response to SARS-CoV-2.

The CDR3 spans 14 residues, from the cysteine through the phenylalanine. The read is trimmed to its CDR3 DNA, 42 bases read in frame from base 1. The germline V gene (reference sequence) sets CDR1 to SGHKS and CDR2 to YYEKEE. V is cut by 4 bases and J by 2 bases, and the space between the germline ends is 12 bases. The research as a whole found: The quantity of clinical and demographic metadata differed by source and by participant and was supplied without curation.

Recombination joined TRBV5-5 with TRBJ1-1; perhaps TRBD1 is the D gene, with 5 bases matching. This TCR derives from a man aged 25-40 years who had recovered from COVID-19. The specimen was PBMCs or T cells enriched from blood (not recorded which). The CDR3 corresponds to CASSPPGLNTEAFF. The nucleotide sequence reads as follows: TGTGCCAGCAGCCCCCCGGGACTTAACACTGAAGCTTTCTTT.